This is a list of T cell receptor beta chains from one sample in a study of cytomegalovirus exposure and HLA in healthy donors. Generated by immunoSEQ multiplex PCR, the TCRdb table keeps only in-frame clones and is missing some. The profile shows 150,000 or so clones, around three quarters of them singletons. Input material: PBMCs. The receptors shown here come from a woman younger than 45 in good health and CMV-seronegative. Both conserved end residues are part of each CDR3. D genes are given only for firm matches. Clone size appears in some rows only: once, few, many, or a class for an expanded clone.

>TRBV30|TRBJ1-2|few|-
CAWSVPVGHSYGYTF
TGTGCCTGGAGTGTACCCGTCGGACACAGCTATGGCTACACCTTC
>TRBV18|TRBJ2-1|-|TRBD2
CASSPLGGSGKRDNEQFF
TGTGCCAGCTCACCACTAGGCGGGAGCGGGAAACGGGACAATGAGCAGTTCTTC
>TRBV5-1|TRBJ1-4|-|-
CASSFGGANEKLFF
TGCGCCAGCAGCTTCGGGGGGGCAAATGAAAAACTGTTTTTT
>TRBV28|TRBJ1-2|few|TRBD1
CASRQPGQGSNYGYPF
TGTGCCAGCAGACAACCCGGACAGGGCTCTAACTATGGCTACCCCTTC
>TRBV5-1|TRBJ2-2|-|TRBD1
CASSLGQGNTGELFF
TGCGCCAGCAGCCTCGGACAGGGCAACACCGGGGAGCTGTTTTTT
>TRBV19|TRBJ1-1|-|-
CASSILKGGWTEAFF
TGTGCCAGTAGTATATTGAAGGGGGGGTGGACTGAAGCTTTCTTT
>TRBV5-6|TRBJ2-5|-|-
CASSLAEQQETQYF
TGTGCCAGCAGCTTGGCCGAACAGCAAGAGACCCAGTACTTC
>TRBV7-9|TRBJ1-1|-|-
CASSLEGPTEAFF
TGTGCCAGCAGCTTAGAGGGGCCCACTGAAGCTTTCTTT
>TRBV10-1|TRBJ2-1|few|-
CASSRTPLTYNEQFF
TGCGCCAGCAGTCGCACACCCCTTACCTACAATGAGCAGTTCTTC
>TRBV14|TRBJ1-2|-|-
CASSQGGSSYGYTF
TGTGCCAGCAGCCAAGGCGGATCCAGCTATGGCTACACCTTC
>TRBV6-1|TRBJ1-5|few|TRBD1
CASSDNRGPLQPQHF
TGTGCCAGCAGTGATAACAGGGGGCCCCTTCAGCCCCAGCATTTT
>TRBV27|TRBJ1-2|-|TRBD1
CASRPGQGMSRLVYGYTF
TGTGCCAGCAGGCCGGGACAGGGAATGTCACGCCTTGTATATGGCTACACCTTC
>TRBV5-1|TRBJ2-1|-|-
CASSLSLRQEYNEQFF
TGCGCCAGCAGCTTGAGTCTACGACAAGAATACAATGAGCAGTTCTTC
>TRBV27|TRBJ2-7|-|-
CASSPGPYYEQYF
TGTGCCAGCAGCCCAGGGCCGTACTACGAGCAGTACTTC
>TRBV9|TRBJ2-1|-|-
CASSVVGSSSYNEQFF
TGTGCCAGCAGCGTAGTGGGGAGTAGCTCCTACAATGAGCAGTTCTTC
>TRBV27|TRBJ2-2|few|TRBD2
CASSLGGANTGELFF
TGTGCCAGCAGTTTGGGGGGGGCGAACACCGGGGAGCTGTTTTTT
>TRBV14|TRBJ1-2|few|-
CASSRAGVHGYTF
TGTGCCAGCAGCCGTGCGGGGGTTCATGGCTACACCTTC
>TRBV28|TRBJ1-4|once|-
CASITTVGQRPSTNEKLFF
TGTGCCAGCATAACGACAGTCGGACAGAGACCGTCAACTAATGAAAAACTGTTTTTT
>TRBV4-1|TRBJ2-7|-|TRBD2
CASSLTTSGSYEQYF
TGCGCCAGCAGCCTGACGACTAGCGGGTCCTACGAGCAGTACTTC
>TRBV18|TRBJ1-2|-|-
CASSPPGGGTTGGYTF
TGTGCCAGCTCACCACCAGGAGGAGGGACTACTGGTGGCTACACCTTC
>TRBV7-9|TRBJ1-6|few|-
CARLGTVASSYNSPLHF
TGTGCCCGCCTCGGGACTGTTGCGAGCTCCTATAATTCACCCCTCCACTTT
>TRBV29-1|TRBJ2-5|-|TRBD2
CSVVVAAGGPETQYF
TGCAGCGTTGTCGTGGCGGCGGGGGGGCCGGAGACCCAGTACTTC
>TRBV7-2|TRBJ1-2|-|-
CASIPAGHINYGYTF
TGTGCCAGCATACCGGCAGGGCACATTAACTATGGCTACACCTTC
>TRBV5-3|TRBJ1-1|few|-
CARSSAGKVYTEAFF
TGTGCCAGAAGCTCCGCAGGGAAAGTCTACACTGAAGCTTTCTTT
>TRBV5-1|TRBJ2-3|-|-
CASSLGQDRTDTQYF
TGCGCCAGCAGCTTGGGACAGGACCGCACAGATACGCAGTATTTT
>TRBV25-1|TRBJ1-1|-|-
CASSEWGHEAFF
TGTGCCAGCAGTGAATGGGGGCATGAAGCTTTCTTT
>TRBV28|TRBJ2-2|-|TRBD2
CASRVWTSGSPGELFF
TGTGCCAGCAGGGTCTGGACTAGCGGGAGTCCCGGGGAGCTGTTTTTT
>TRBV30|TRBJ1-3|-|-
CAWSVDLLPSSGNTIYF
TGTGCCTGGAGTGTAGATTTGCTCCCGAGCTCTGGAAACACCATATATTTT
>TRBV7-6|TRBJ2-7|-|TRBD1
CASSIQGFGEQYF
TGTGCCAGCAGCATACAGGGGTTTGGGGAGCAGTACTTC
>TRBV15|TRBJ1-3|-|TRBD1
CATSRDRTGVGNTIYF
TGTGCCACCAGCAGAGATCGGACAGGGGTTGGAAACACCATATATTTT
>TRBV5-4|TRBJ2-5|few|TRBD2
CASSPLGPTSGETQYF
TGTGCCAGCAGCCCCCTGGGGCCGACTAGCGGAGAGACCCAGTACTTC
>TRBV4-3|TRBJ2-7|-|TRBD2
CASSPQVAGVRWVEQYF
TGCGCCAGCAGCCCCCAGGTAGCGGGAGTTAGATGGGTGGAGCAGTACTTC
>TRBV27|TRBJ1-5|-|-
CASRRTGSNQPQHF
TGTGCCAGCAGACGAACAGGGAGCAATCAGCCCCAGCATTTT
>TRBV28|TRBJ2-3|-|TRBD1
CASSTTGTGRPDTQYF
TGTGCCAGCAGCACCACCGGGACAGGGAGGCCAGATACGCAGTATTTT
>TRBV9|TRBJ2-5|-|-
CASSVSSQETQYF
TGTGCCAGCAGCGTATCTAGCCAAGAGACCCAGTACTTC
>TRBV15|TRBJ2-7|-|TRBD1
CATSKYRGSNEQYF
TGTGCCACCAGCAAATACAGGGGGTCCAACGAGCAGTACTTC
>TRBV29-1|TRBJ2-7|-|TRBD2
CSVEVLGLAGEQYF
TGCAGCGTTGAAGTTTTGGGACTAGCGGGGGAGCAGTACTTC
>TRBV5-1|TRBJ1-2|-|-
CASSGDTCGYTF
TGCGCCAGCAGCGGGGACACATGTGGCTACACCTTC
>TRBV2|TRBJ1-5|-|-
CASSNQGHNQPQHF
TGTGCCAGCAGTAATCAGGGACACAATCAGCCCCAGCATTTT
>TRBV28|TRBJ2-7|-|TRBD2
CASSLGSSGRSHEQYF
TGTGCCAGCAGTTTGGGGTCCAGCGGGAGGTCCCACGAGCAGTACTTC
>TRBV7-3|TRBJ2-3|few|TRBD2
CASSHSGVYADTQYF
TGTGCCAGCAGCCATAGCGGGGTATACGCAGATACGCAGTATTTT
>TRBV10-3|TRBJ1-2|once|-
CAISVEGGTGLGYTF
TGTGCCATCAGTGTCGAGGGGGGGACGGGGCTTGGCTACACCTTC
>TRBV7-2|TRBJ1-5|-|TRBD1
CASSQDPGQGNPAQHF
TGTGCCAGCAGCCAGGACCCGGGACAGGGAAACCCGGCCCAGCATTTT
>TRBV25-1|TRBJ2-3|-|TRBD2
CASRPRLAGADTQYF
TGTGCCAGCAGACCTCGACTAGCGGGGGCCGATACGCAGTATTTT
>TRBV15|TRBJ1-5|-|-
CATSRVGNQPQHF
TGTGCCACCAGCAGAGTCGGCAATCAGCCCCAGCATTTT
>TRBV29-1|TRBJ1-2|-|TRBD1
CSVGDSFYGYPF
TGCAGCGTTGGGGACAGTTTCTATGGCTACCCCTTC
>TRBV10-1|TRBJ2-2|few|-
CASSESGGTGELFF
TGCGCCAGCAGTGAGTCTGGAGGAACCGGGGAGCTGTTTTTT
>TRBV19|TRBJ1-5|-|TRBD1
CASTVDRGNSNQPQHF
TGTGCCAGTACCGTAGACAGGGGGAACAGCAATCAGCCCCAGCATTTT
>TRBV5-4|TRBJ2-7|-|-
CASSYQEDEQYF
TGTGCCAGCAGCTACCAGGAAGACGAGCAGTACTTC
>TRBV19|TRBJ2-3|-|-
CATQGGGGTDTQYF
TGTGCCACCCAAGGGGGCGGGGGGACAGATACGCAGTATTTT
>TRBV7-9|TRBJ2-7|few|TRBD2
CSSSLAGGPGYEQYF
TGTTCCAGCAGCTTAGCGGGAGGGCCGGGGTACGAGCAGTACTTC
>TRBV6-1|TRBJ1-2|-|TRBD1
CASRGTGILYGYTF
TGTGCCAGCAGAGGGACAGGGATCCTCTATGGCTACACCTTC
>TRBV27|TRBJ2-7|-|-
CASSLSRGGGPGEQYF
TGTGCCAGCAGTTTATCGCGGGGCGGGGGCCCAGGGGAGCAGTACTTC
>TRBV28|TRBJ2-7|-|TRBD2
CASSNGLADSSYEQYF
TGTGCCAGCAGTAATGGACTAGCGGATAGCTCCTACGAGCAGTACTTC
>TRBV5-6|TRBJ2-2|-|TRBD2
CASSLGLAGFLPGELFF
TGTGCCAGCAGCTTGGGGCTAGCGGGATTCTTACCCGGGGAGCTGTTTTTT
>TRBV9|TRBJ1-1|-|TRBD1
CASSVEGALNTEAFF
TGTGCCAGCAGCGTAGAGGGGGCGTTGAACACTGAAGCTTTCTTT
>TRBV30|TRBJ2-1|-|-
CAWAPFSEQFF
TGTGCCTGGGCCCCCTTTAGTGAGCAGTTCTTC